Sequencing of this T cell receptor (beta chain) was carried out in a study of siplizumab effects on memory and regulatory T cells. Study conclusions and caveats: Siplizumab brought about a significant reduction in alloreactive sequences traceable to unstimulated CD4+ memory cells. The apparent diversity of naive T cells exceeded that of memory cells, and naive T cells seemed to make a major contribution to the alloresponse.

Every sample had some 100,000 of its TCR templates assayed. Profiling relied on immunoSEQ multiplex PCR, and the TCRdb table lists in-frame clones only, not all of them. The data show some 100,000 clones, approximately 92% seen once. As concerns this clone: Antigen: not known.

Germline CDR1 reads SGHAT; CDR2 reads FQNNGV. The V end was cut by 2 bases, the J end by 1 base, with 5 bases between. The CDR3 contains 13 residues. The sequenced material came from non-Treg CD4+ T cells sorted from blood. The chain joins TRBV11-2 to TRBJ1-2; D is ambiguous. The TCR sequence derives from a human donor in good health. Here the CDR3 reads CASSLSLNYGYTF. The CDR3 DNA follows: TGTGCCAGCAGCTTAAGTCTTAACTATGGCTACACCTTC. Combining the CDR3 with reference TRBV11-2 and TRBJ1-2 gives the whole variable domain EAGVAQSPRYKIIEKRQSVAFWCNPISGHATLYWYQQILGQGPKLLIQFQNNGVVDDSQLPKDRFSAERLKGVDSTLKIQPAKLEDSAVYLCASSLSLNYGYTFGSGTRLTVV.